These T cell receptor beta chains were read from a single sample in a study of T cell changes during pregnancy in multiple sclerosis. Here immunoSEQ multiplex PCR was the method, and the copy in TCRdb shows in-frame clones only, minus some. The data hold more than 35,000 clones, with 80% to 95% observed a single time. This specimen was CD4+ T cells from peripheral blood mononuclear cells, taken in the third trimester of pregnancy. These receptors originate from a female donor in good health, enrolled as a control in a pregnancy study. CDR3s include the opening cysteine and the closing phenylalanine or tryptophan. Expanded clones get a size class; other rows say once, few or many, or leave the size out.

v_call: TRBV9; j_call: TRBJ2-7; clone_size: -; cdr3_aa: CASSPQTGANEQYF
v_call: TRBV5-1; j_call: TRBJ2-7; clone_size: -; cdr3_aa: CASSLFRGSYGQYF
v_call: TRBV5-1; j_call: TRBJ1-6; clone_size: -; cdr3_aa: CASSQDRGELGSPLHF
v_call: TRBV15; j_call: TRBJ1-1; clone_size: -; cdr3_aa: CATSTGKGTEAFF
v_call: TRBV7-2; j_call: TRBJ1-6; clone_size: once; cdr3_aa: CATTESSYNSPLHF
v_call: TRBV6-5; j_call: TRBJ1-1; clone_size: -; cdr3_aa: CASNVRAPKNTEAFF
v_call: TRBV7-9; j_call: TRBJ2-2; clone_size: -; cdr3_aa: CASSQNFANTGELFF
v_call: TRBV6-5; j_call: TRBJ2-2; clone_size: -; cdr3_aa: CASKAGQGTPGELFF
v_call: TRBV2; j_call: TRBJ2-3; clone_size: -; cdr3_aa: CASMGQTVPSTDTQYF
v_call: TRBV19; j_call: TRBJ1-5; clone_size: -; cdr3_aa: CASSRSPGTARNQPQHF
v_call: TRBV5-4; j_call: TRBJ1-3; clone_size: -; cdr3_aa: CASSLYSGNTIYF
v_call: TRBV7-9; j_call: TRBJ2-3; clone_size: -; cdr3_aa: CASSLYSGYTDTQYF
v_call: TRBV19; j_call: TRBJ2-5; clone_size: once; cdr3_aa: CASSIGGVGYETQYF
v_call: TRBV28; j_call: TRBJ2-3; clone_size: -; cdr3_aa: CATGADTQYF
v_call: TRBV19; j_call: TRBJ1-3; clone_size: -; cdr3_aa: CASSSQGADRLNTIYF
v_call: TRBV5-1; j_call: TRBJ2-3; clone_size: -; cdr3_aa: CASSLARIITDTQYF
v_call: TRBV2; j_call: TRBJ1-1; clone_size: -; cdr3_aa: CASSEQGFTEAFF
v_call: TRBV19; j_call: TRBJ1-1; clone_size: -; cdr3_aa: CASQGNTEAFF
v_call: TRBV28; j_call: TRBJ1-2; clone_size: -; cdr3_aa: CATVKLGGGGYTF
v_call: TRBV18; j_call: TRBJ2-5; clone_size: -; cdr3_aa: CASSPQGRETQYF
v_call: TRBV7-8; j_call: TRBJ2-5; clone_size: -; cdr3_aa: CASSLRLAGQETQYF
v_call: TRBV6-1; j_call: TRBJ2-1; clone_size: once; cdr3_aa: CASRGLAGPYNEQFF
v_call: TRBV9; j_call: TRBJ2-5; clone_size: -; cdr3_aa: CASSVGYSWVETQYF
v_call: TRBV4-3; j_call: TRBJ1-2; clone_size: -; cdr3_aa: CASSPGDRVLGGYTF
v_call: TRBV7-8; j_call: TRBJ1-6; clone_size: -; cdr3_aa: CASSLEQLPSPLHF
v_call: TRBV2; j_call: TRBJ2-5; clone_size: -; cdr3_aa: CASIGLVRQETQYF
v_call: TRBV5-1; j_call: TRBJ1-2; clone_size: -; cdr3_aa: CASSLQGYGYTF
v_call: TRBV27; j_call: TRBJ1-5; clone_size: -; cdr3_aa: CASSRYGNQPQHF
v_call: TRBV28; j_call: TRBJ1-2; clone_size: -; cdr3_aa: CASTSLGQNYGYTF
v_call: TRBV30; j_call: TRBJ1-1; clone_size: -; cdr3_aa: CALTGPYMNTEAFF
v_call: TRBV9; j_call: TRBJ2-3; clone_size: -; cdr3_aa: CASSPAGGASDTQYF
v_call: TRBV9; j_call: TRBJ1-5; clone_size: -; cdr3_aa: CASSVAQKRAGRYQPQHF
v_call: TRBV18; j_call: TRBJ1-1; clone_size: -; cdr3_aa: CASSTERNTEAFF
v_call: TRBV5-1; j_call: TRBJ2-7; clone_size: -; cdr3_aa: CASSRGDSVHEQYF
v_call: TRBV4-2; j_call: TRBJ2-1; clone_size: -; cdr3_aa: CASSQGELGNEQFF
v_call: TRBV12-5; j_call: TRBJ2-5; clone_size: once; cdr3_aa: CASGLTGRETQYF
v_call: TRBV28; j_call: TRBJ2-2; clone_size: -; cdr3_aa: CASSLSGKGNTGELFF
v_call: TRBV4-2; j_call: TRBJ2-3; clone_size: few; cdr3_aa: CASSRLGLAGMNTDTQYF
v_call: TRBV7-2; j_call: TRBJ1-2; clone_size: -; cdr3_aa: CASSPLGQGTNYGYTF
v_call: TRBV30; j_call: TRBJ1-6; clone_size: -; cdr3_aa: CGSSGPPGSPLHF